The clone carrying this T cell receptor beta chain has a single count. The entry originates in a study of glioma-infiltrating T cells after dendritic cell vaccination. As for time point: after dendritic cell vaccination, including at tumor progression/relapse. Assay: immunoSEQ multiplex PCR; the TCRdb copy retains only in-frame clones and omits some. This table has 70,000 to 95,000 clones, around nine tenths appearing once. The CDR3 has 16 residues. Trimming took off 3 bases at V and 4 bases at J, with 16 bases between the two ends. The germline gives CDR1 MNHEY, CDR2 SVGAGI. This sequence was found in a human donor with glioblastoma. The chain is built from TRBV6-5 and TRBJ1-3, with D uncertain. The starting material was blood, obtained after dendritic cell vaccination. This CDR3 is CASSYGRDLGGNTIYF. The CDR3, as DNA: TGTGCCAGCAGTTATGGTCGGGATTTGGGAGGAAACACCATATATTTT.